The 20 T cell receptor beta chains below were found in one sample sequenced in a study of blood T cells in healthy people across ages. The second PCR ran roughly 7 to 11 cycles with a sample-barcoded 5' primer and J-beta primers. Using its own MiXCR run on the 5' RACE reads, TCRdb lists one record per CDR3 protein. Here the sample spans 760,000 or so distinct CDR3 sequences, roughly 25% being singletons. These data were also reused for a study on T cells of mothers and their children.

Sequenced: blood. Every receptor here comes from a boy aged 10-17 years in good health.

This chain links TRBV20-1 with TRBJ2-5; either TRBD1 or TRBD2 may fit D (5 bases each). The V gene's germline CDR1 is DFQATT and CDR2 SNEGSKA (reference sequence). This CDR3 spans 14 amino acids. V lost 0 bases and J lost 11, with 19 bases in between. The CDR3 region is CSARDLGRLGEQYF. The CDR3 DNA reads TGCAGTGCTAGAGATCTCGGCAGGCTGGGGGAGCAGTACTTC.

The chain couples TRBV9 to TRBJ1-1; 8 nucleotides agree with TRBD1. The CDR3 has 13 amino acids. V lost 6 bases and J lost 4; bases outside the gene matches: 5. Germline V gives CDR1 SGDLS, CDR2 YYNGEE. For the CDR3, the DNA is TGTGCCAGCACCGGACAGGGAGCCACTGAAGCTTTCTTT. Its protein product is CASTGQGATEAFF.

The chain carries TRBV6-1 and TRBJ2-3; tentative D call: TRBD2 (5 bases). The CDR3 sequence is 15 residues long. The germline V gene has CDR1 MNHNS and CDR2 SASEGT. The V end lost 2 bases, the J end lost 2 bases, and 11 bases lay between the germline ends. The CDR3: CASSEHAGNTDTQYF. As DNA, the CDR3 is TGTGCCAGCAGTGAACATGCGGGTAACACAGATACGCAGTATTTT.

This clonotype was detected only a few times. The V gene is TRBV29-1, the J gene TRBJ1-4, with a tentative D call TRBD1 (6 bases). The CDR3 has 15 residues. Trimming cost V 4 bases and J 3 bases, with 15 bases left between them. Germline V gene data show CDR1 as SQVTM and CDR2 as ANQGSEA. CDR3 DNA: TGCAGCGTTGGAGGGGTGGGGGCTCCTAATGAAAAACTGTTTTTT. It encodes CSVGGVGAPNEKLFF.

The table lists this clonotype with a few counts. This chain connects TRBV10-3 to TRBJ2-1; tentatively, D is TRBD1 (6 bases). The J call is in doubt because the DNA end fits TRBJ2-7 better. Looked up from germline, CDR1 is ENHRY and CDR2 is SYGVKD. The CDR3 totals 14 residues. CDR3 sequence reads: CAIGGQPDSYEQYF. The CDR3 DNA is TGTGCCATCGGAGGACAGCCAGACTCCTACGAGCAGTACTTC.

This clonotype was picked up a small number of times. The chain carries TRBV11-2 and TRBJ2-5; no reliable D call. CDR3 length: 12 amino acids. V was clipped by 1 base and J by 11 bases, with 11 bases between them. Germline V gives CDR1 SGHAT, CDR2 FQNNGV. CDR3 in amino acids: CASSLVRAEQYF. The CDR3 DNA reads TGTGCCAGCAGCTTAGTTAGGGCAGAGCAGTACTTC.

The chain employs TRBV6-6 and TRBJ2-1, with a weak D call TRBD1 (5 bases). The CDR3 runs to 12 residues. From germline, CDR1 is MNHNY and CDR2 SVGAGI (reference sequence). Trimming pared 7 bases from V and 8 bases from J, leaving 12 bases between. CDR3 protein: CASTRTGHEQFF. CDR3 bases: TGTGCCAGCACTAGAACAGGACATGAGCAGTTCTTC.

The V and J genes are TRBV2 and TRBJ2-1; the match to TRBD2 covers 11 bases. TRBJ2-5 matches the DNA end more closely, so the J call is doubtful. The CDR3 spans 14 residues. Germline V CDR1 and CDR2: SNHLY, FYNNEI. CDR3 DNA: TGTGCCAGCAGTGCCCTAGCGGGAGGAGAGACCCAGTACTTC. This translates into CASSALAGGETQYF.

V is TRBV6-1 and J is TRBJ1-1; D is undetermined. Trimming shortened V by 4 bases and J by 4 bases, and 10 bases separated the two germline ends. Looked up from germline, CDR1 is MNHNS and CDR2 is SASEGT. The CDR3 is 13 residues long. The CDR3 bases are TGTGCCAGCAGTGGATTAGGAACCACTGAAGCTTTCTTT. This gives the protein CASSGLGTTEAFF.

The chain is built from TRBV11-2 and TRBJ2-1, with a weak D call TRBD2 (5 bases). The ends were cut back, 6 bases at V and 8 bases at J, with 17 bases in the middle. CDR3 size: 14 residues. Germline CDR1 and CDR2: SGHAT and FQNNGV. The CDR3 DNA follows: TGTGCCAGCAGAGAAGCGGCAGGCACCCATGAGCAGTTCTTC. This gives the protein CASREAAGTHEQFF.

The chain employs TRBV4-3 and TRBJ2-1, with TRBD2 matching over 9 bases. Looked up from germline, CDR1 is LGHNA and CDR2 is YSLEER. The CDR3 length is 17 residues. The trim removed 0 bases at V and 6 bases at J, leaving 9 bases unmatched. CDR3 region: CASSQDSGGGGLNEQFF. The CDR3 DNA reads as TGCGCCAGCAGCCAAGATTCGGGCGGGGGGGGCCTCAATGAGCAGTTCTTC.

The rearrangement links TRBV20-1 to TRBJ1-1; no clear D. The V end lost 5 bases, the J end lost 2 bases, and 9 bases lay between the germline ends. From germline, CDR1 is DFQATT and CDR2 SNEGSKA (reference sequence). CDR3 length: 12 amino acids. The CDR3 is CSARPRNTEAFF. As DNA, the CDR3 is TGCAGTGCTCGTCCTAGAAACACTGAAGCTTTCTTT.

The genes are TRBV12-3 or TRBV12-4 and TRBJ1-4; D is uncertain. V lost 5 bases to trimming and J lost 0 bases, with 7 bases between them. CDR3 length equals 14 residues. The CDR3 DNA follows: TGTGCCAGCAGTCGATCCCCAACTAATGAAAAACTGTTTTTT. Its protein product is CASSRSPTNEKLFF.

This clonotype showed up just a few times. The chain couples TRBV29-1 to TRBJ2-3; D not certain. This CDR3 has 12 amino acids. Trimming shortened V by 3 bases and J by 2 bases, and 6 bases separated the two germline ends. From germline, CDR1 is SQVTM and CDR2 ANQGSEA. The CDR3 region is CSVDRDTDTQYF. CDR3 coding DNA: TGCAGCGTTGACCGAGACACAGATACGCAGTATTTT.

The CDR3 loop reads CASSPGWDLMETQYF. CDR3 sequence (DNA): TGTGCCAGCTCACCAGGTTGGGACCTTATGGAGACCCAGTACTTC. The chain joins TRBV18 to TRBJ2-5, with D tentatively TRBD1 or TRBD2 (5 bases each). Germline V lookup: CDR1 KGHSH, CDR2 LQKENI. The germline V and J ends were trimmed by 2 bases and 5 bases, with 15 bases remaining between them. The CDR3 contains 15 residues.

CDR3 protein: CSARDWGGSDETQYF. The CDR3 DNA follows: TGCAGTGCTAGGGATTGGGGCGGGAGCGATGAGACCCAGTACTTC. This rearrangement joins TRBV20-1 to TRBJ2-5, with 7 bases matching TRBD2. Germline V CDR1 and CDR2: DFQATT, SNEGSKA (reference sequence). With 3 bases clipped from V and 5 bases from J, the junction kept 12 bases outside the gene matches. This CDR3 comprises 15 residues.

This sequence joins TRBV7-2 and TRBJ2-3; D is undetermined. CDR1 is SGHTA and CDR2 is FQGNSA in the germline V gene. Trimming pared 5 bases from V and 0 bases from J, leaving 12 bases between. The CDR3 contains 15 residues. The CDR3 bases are TGTGCCAGCAGCGCCTACGCCACTAGCACAGATACGCAGTATTTT. It is translated as CASSAYATSTDTQYF.

The chain has TRBV12-3 or TRBV12-4 and TRBJ1-1, with a weak D call TRBD1 (6 bases). The CDR3 consists of 14 residues. Trimming pared 2 bases from V and 4 bases from J, leaving 11 bases between. The CDR3 protein is CASSLWGPGTEAFF. As DNA, the CDR3 is TGTGCCAGCAGTTTATGGGGGCCCGGCACTGAAGCTTTCTTT.

This clonotype was seen a handful of times. The V gene is TRBV6-1, the J gene TRBJ2-7, with a weak D call TRBD1 (6 bases). The V end was cut by 4 bases, the J end by 4 bases, with 11 bases between. The germline CDR1 and CDR2 sequences are MNHNS and SASEGT. The CDR3 extends over 13 amino acids. As DNA, the CDR3 is TGTGCCAGCAGTGGAAGTCAGGGGTACGAGCAGTACTTC. This codes for CASSGSQGYEQYF.

This clonotype was seen a handful of times. V and J are TRBV27 and TRBJ1-2; D remains unclear. V was cut by 6 bases and J by 4 bases, with 12 bases left in between. CDR1 and CDR2 from the germline V gene are MNHEY and SMNVEV (reference sequence). This CDR3 is built from 13 residues. Here the CDR3 reads CASSPGQIYGYTF. For the CDR3, the DNA is TGTGCCAGCAGCCCCGGGCAAATCTATGGCTACACCTTC.